These 18 T cell receptor beta chains came from one sample sequenced in a study of cytomegalovirus exposure and HLA in healthy donors. With 60 Vbeta and 13 Jbeta primers, the PCR was carried out. Assay used: immunoSEQ multiplex PCR; TCRdb lists only in-frame clones, some missing. The table lists tens of thousands of clones, about two thirds of them singletons. The specimen sequenced was PBMCs. Receptors originate from a man aged 35-49 years in good health and CMV-seropositive.

The chain employs TRBV29-1 and TRBJ2-1; D is possibly TRBD2 (5 bases). Per germline, CDR1 SQVTM and CDR2 ANQGSEA. The CDR3 runs to 15 residues. V lost 1 base to trimming and J lost 2 bases, with 12 bases between them. CDR3 nucleotides: TGCAGCGTTGAAGGGTCCGGGGAAACCTACAATGAGCAGTTCTTC. It yields the protein CSVEGSGETYNEQFF.

This chain joins TRBV2 and TRBJ1-4; D is unresolved. The V and J ends lost 4 bases and 0 bases respectively, with 9 bases between them. Germline CDR1 reads SNHLY; CDR2 reads FYNNEI. This CDR3 has 15 amino acids. The CDR3 DNA sequence: TGTGCCAGCAGTGCGGTTGGTGCAACTAATGAAAAACTGTTTTTT. Translated, it gives CASSAVGATNEKLFF.

The chain couples TRBV15 to TRBJ1-4; D might be TRBD1 (5 bases). V was cut by 1 base and J by 8 bases, with 11 bases left in between. Germline V gene sequence: CDR1 LNHNV, CDR2 YYDKDF (reference sequence). The CDR3 length is 14 residues. The CDR3 DNA follows: TGTGCCACCAGCAGAGGGGGGAGGGAAGAAAAACTGTTTTTT. Encoded protein: CATSRGGREEKLFF.

The chain employs TRBV2 and TRBJ2-5; perhaps TRBD1 as D (5 bases). The germline V and J ends were trimmed by 4 bases and 1 base, with 10 bases remaining between them. CDR3 length: 14 amino acids. The germline gives CDR1 SNHLY, CDR2 FYNNEI. The CDR3 spells CASSGRVSQETQYF. The CDR3 DNA is TGTGCCAGCAGTGGCAGGGTATCCCAAGAGACCCAGTACTTC.

This clone was seen a handful of times. The chain carries TRBV2 and TRBJ2-2; D gene ambiguous. From germline, CDR1 is SNHLY and CDR2 FYNNEI. The V end lost 5 bases, the J end lost 6 bases, and 10 bases lay between the germline ends. The CDR3 covers 13 residues. CDR3 nucleotides: TGTGCCAGCAGTTCCTCTGGAGCCGGGGAGCTGTTTTTT. Translating gives CASSSSGAGELFF.

The CDR3 loop is CSARGPAAQHF. CDR3 coding DNA: TGCAGTGCTAGAGGTCCTGCGGCCCAGCATTTT. This chain connects TRBV20-1 to TRBJ1-5; D not resolved. The germline V gene encodes CDR1 DFQATT and CDR2 SNEGSKA (reference sequence). CDR3 length: 11 residues. V lost 1 base, J lost 11 bases, and 9 bases lay in between.

The V call is TRBV5-4, the J call TRBJ2-1; D is unresolved. Trimming left V 3 bases short and J 4 bases short, with 11 bases between. The CDR3 has 14 amino acids. Germline V gives CDR1 SGHNT, CDR2 YYREEE (reference sequence). DNA of the CDR3: TGTGCCAGCAGCTCAGGTCCGTCATACAATGAGCAGTTCTTC. Protein: CASSSGPSYNEQFF.

As to this clone: The sample carries other DNA sequences with the same CDR3. V and J are TRBV11-2 and TRBJ1-1, with 7 nucleotides matching TRBD1. CDR3 length: 14 amino acids. Per germline, CDR1 SGHAT and CDR2 FQNNGV. The V gene end was trimmed by 3 bases and the J gene end by 5 bases; junction bases not matched to a gene: 6. The CDR3 DNA follows: TGTGCCAGCAGCTTGGAACAGGGGCTGACTGAAGCTTTCTTT. Residues: CASSLEQGLTEAFF.

This clone was counted only a few times. The V call is TRBV7-9, the J call TRBJ1-2; 7 positions match TRBD1. The CDR3 is 13 amino acids. V lost 2 bases to trimming and J lost 9 bases; unmatched junction nucleotides: 6. Per germline, CDR1 SEHNR and CDR2 FQNEAQ (reference sequence). The CDR3 nucleotides read TGTGCCAGCAGCTTATCGACAGGGCCTAGCTACACCTTC. Its translation is CASSLSTGPSYTF. The full variable domain, in which reference TRBV7-9 and TRBJ1-2 provide the parts outside the CDR3, is DTGVSQNPRHKITKRGQNVTFRCDPISEHNRLYWYRQTLGQGPEFLTYFQNEAQLEKSRLLSDRFSAERPKGSFSTLEIQRTEQGDSAMYLCASSLSTGPSYTFGSGTRLTVV.

The chain links TRBV27 to TRBJ1-5, with D possibly TRBD1 on 5 matching bases. Germline CDR1 MNHEY, CDR2 SMNVEV (reference sequence). The CDR3 has 15 residues. The V end was cut by 2 bases, the J end by 6 bases, with 14 bases between. CDR3 in DNA: TGTGCCAGCAGTTTAGGAGGGGCTTTCGGTCAGCCCCAGCATTTT. Translated: CASSLGGAFGQPQHF.

This clone came up once. The rearrangement joins TRBV28 to TRBJ1-2; D may be TRBD1 (5 bases). This CDR3 contains 15 residues. Trimming removed 6 bases from V and 5 bases from J, with 19 bases in between. Germline assignment: CDR1 MDHEN and CDR2 SYDVKM. The CDR3 DNA is TGTGCCAGCAGGGATGGCGGGGGAGTAGGGTATGGCTACACCTTC. Amino acid sequence: CASRDGGGVGYGYTF.

This chain connects TRBV11-3 to TRBJ2-2, with 8 nucleotides matching TRBD1. Germline CDR1 and CDR2: SGHNT and YENEEA. Germline trimming cut 5 bases from V and 4 bases from J; bases unmatched to any gene: 12. The CDR3 extends over 17 amino acids. The CDR3 coding sequence is TGTGCCAGCAGCCTCTTGCTAGGACAGGGATTCACCGGGGAGCTGTTTTTT. Amino acids: CASSLLLGQGFTGELFF.

The rearrangement uses TRBV29-1 and TRBJ2-6, with TRBD1 matching 7 bases. The CDR3 sequence is 15 residues long. The trim removed 6 bases at V and 0 bases at J, leaving 5 bases unmatched. The germline CDR1 and CDR2 sequences are SQVTM and ANQGSEA. The CDR3 DNA reads TGCAGCGTGGGACAGCGAGGCTCTGGGGCCAACGTCCTGACTTTC. Protein product: CSVGQRGSGANVLTF.

The gene calls are TRBV7-2 and TRBJ2-7; D is unresolved. Germline V gives CDR1 SGHTA, CDR2 FQGNSA. The CDR3 is 17 residues long. The ends were cut back, 1 base at V and 1 base at J, with 17 bases in the middle. As DNA, the CDR3 is TGTGCCAGCAGCTTAGAACCCCCCGGTCCCTTATCCTACGAGCAGTACTTC. It translates to CASSLEPPGPLSYEQYF.

The J gene is TRBJ1-4, the V gene TRBV5-1; 9 bases are shared with TRBD1. This CDR3 is 15 amino acids long. The J segment lost 8 bases and the V segment lost 4 bases, leaving 9 bases of the junction unmatched. CDR1 is SGHRS, CDR2 YFSETQ, per germline. Here the CDR3 DNA reads TGCGCCAGCAGCCTTACCGGGACAGGGCGCGAAAAACTGTTTTTT. Residues: CASSLTGTGREKLFF.

The V gene is TRBV5-1, the J gene TRBJ2-5, with D perhaps TRBD1 (5 bases). The CDR3 sequence is 15 residues long. With 4 bases removed from V and 0 bases from J, the gap between germline ends came to 13 bases. Germline V gene lookup returns CDR1 SGHRS and CDR2 YFSETQ. CDR3 nucleotides: TGCGCCAGCAGCGAACAGACAGCATACCAAGAGACCCAGTACTTC. Translating gives CASSEQTAYQETQYF.

This CDR3 is CASSSDRVSGETQYF. The CDR3 DNA is TGTGCCAGCAGTTCGGACAGGGTTAGCGGGGAGACCCAGTACTTC. This chain uses TRBV27 with TRBJ2-5; tentatively, D is TRBD1 (8 bases). Per germline, CDR1 MNHEY and CDR2 SMNVEV (reference sequence). The CDR3 runs to 15 residues. V lost 4 bases, J lost 5 bases, and 17 bases lay in between.

Note on this clone: Other nucleotide sequences from this sample produce the same CDR3. The chain is built from TRBV6-5 and TRBJ2-7, with 9 bases identical to TRBD1. CDR1 MNHEY and CDR2 SVGAGI come from the germline V gene. This CDR3 region has 14 residues. The V segment lost 0 bases and the J segment 3 bases; nucleotides outside the gene matches: 0. The CDR3 here is CASSYSGQGYEQYF. In DNA form, the CDR3 reads TGTGCCAGCAGTTACTCGGGACAGGGCTACGAGCAGTACTTC.